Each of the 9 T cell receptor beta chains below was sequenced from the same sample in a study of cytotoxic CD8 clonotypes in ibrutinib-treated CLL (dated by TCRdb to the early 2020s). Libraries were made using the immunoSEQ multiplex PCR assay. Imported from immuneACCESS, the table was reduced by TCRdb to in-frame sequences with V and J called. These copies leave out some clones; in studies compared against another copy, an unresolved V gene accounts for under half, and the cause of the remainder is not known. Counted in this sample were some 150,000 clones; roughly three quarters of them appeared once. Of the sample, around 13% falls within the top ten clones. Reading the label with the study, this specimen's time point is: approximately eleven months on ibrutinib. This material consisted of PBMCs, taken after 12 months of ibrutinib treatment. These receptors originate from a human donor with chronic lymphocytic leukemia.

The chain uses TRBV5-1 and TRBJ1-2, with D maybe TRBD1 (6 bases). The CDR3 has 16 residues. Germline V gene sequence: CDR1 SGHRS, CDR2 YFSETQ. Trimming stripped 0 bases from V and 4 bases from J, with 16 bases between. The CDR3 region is CASSLEAGGYSYGYTF. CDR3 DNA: TGCGCCAGCAGCTTGGAAGCGGGGGGCTATAGCTATGGCTACACCTTC.

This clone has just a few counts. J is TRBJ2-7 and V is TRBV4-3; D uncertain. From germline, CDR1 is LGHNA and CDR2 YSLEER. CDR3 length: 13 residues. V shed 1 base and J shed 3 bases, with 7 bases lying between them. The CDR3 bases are TGCGCCAGCAGCCAAGTCGACGGCTACGAGCAGTACTTC. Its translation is CASSQVDGYEQYF.

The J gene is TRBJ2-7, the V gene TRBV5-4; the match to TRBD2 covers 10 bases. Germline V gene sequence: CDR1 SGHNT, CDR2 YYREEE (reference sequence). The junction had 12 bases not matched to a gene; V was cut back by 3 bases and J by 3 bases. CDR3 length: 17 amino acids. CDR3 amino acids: CASSSGLAGERFYEQYF. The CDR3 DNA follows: TGTGCCAGCAGCTCGGGCCTAGCGGGGGAGCGTTTCTACGAGCAGTACTTC.

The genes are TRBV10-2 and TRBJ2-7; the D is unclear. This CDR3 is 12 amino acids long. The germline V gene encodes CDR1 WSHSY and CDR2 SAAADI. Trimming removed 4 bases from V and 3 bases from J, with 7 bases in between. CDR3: CASSVSHYEQYF. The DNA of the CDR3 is TGCGCCAGCAGTGTGTCTCACTACGAGCAGTACTTC.

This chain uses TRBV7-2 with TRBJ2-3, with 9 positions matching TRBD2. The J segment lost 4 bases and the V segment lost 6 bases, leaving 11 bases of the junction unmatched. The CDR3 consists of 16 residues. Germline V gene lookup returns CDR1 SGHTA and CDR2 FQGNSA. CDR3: CASRPIAGVVSDTQYF. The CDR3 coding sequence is TGTGCCAGCAGGCCCATAGCGGGAGTTGTATCAGATACGCAGTATTTT.

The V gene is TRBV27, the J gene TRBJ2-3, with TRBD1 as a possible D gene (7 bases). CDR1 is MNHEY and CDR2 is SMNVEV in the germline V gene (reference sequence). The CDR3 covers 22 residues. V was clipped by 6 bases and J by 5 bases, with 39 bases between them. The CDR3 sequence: CASSPRNRGFSAIGSSGDTQYF. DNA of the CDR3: TGTGCCAGCAGCCCTCGAAACAGGGGATTCTCGGCTATCGGGAGTTCTGGAGATACGCAGTATTTT.

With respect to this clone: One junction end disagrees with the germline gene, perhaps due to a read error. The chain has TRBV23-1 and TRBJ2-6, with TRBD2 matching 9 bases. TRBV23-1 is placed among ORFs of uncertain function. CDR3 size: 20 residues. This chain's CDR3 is CASSQALASGELSEANVLTF. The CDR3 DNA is TGCGCCAGCAGTCAGGCCTTGGCTAGCGGGGAACTCTCTGAGGCCAACGTCCTGACTTTC.

The CDR3: CASSPKISGSDTQYF. As DNA, the CDR3 is TGTGCCAGCAGTCCCAAGATTAGCGGGAGTGATACGCAGTATTTT. The chain combines TRBV27 with TRBJ2-3, with 9 bases that match TRBD2. J gave up 6 bases and V 5 bases, and 9 bases lay outside the gene matches. The CDR3 is 15 amino acids. Germline V CDR1 and CDR2: MNHEY, SMNVEV (reference sequence).

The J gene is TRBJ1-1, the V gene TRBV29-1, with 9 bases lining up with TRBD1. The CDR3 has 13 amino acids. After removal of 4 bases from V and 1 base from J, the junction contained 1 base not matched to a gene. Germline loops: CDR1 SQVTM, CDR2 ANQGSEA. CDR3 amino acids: CSVVDRGNTEAFF. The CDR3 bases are TGCAGCGTTGTGGACAGGGGGAACACTGAAGCTTTCTTT.